The 30 T cell receptor beta chains reported below all come from one sample, sequenced in a study of blood T cell repertoires in COVID-19. Here immunoSEQ multiplex PCR was the method, and the copy in TCRdb shows in-frame clones only, minus some. The sample carries a few hundred thousand clones, more than 85% recorded once. Sequenced input: peripheral blood. The receptors originated from a man aged 25 to 40 with acute or convalescent COVID-19.

Only a few counts were recorded for this clone. Other DNA sequences of this sample code for an identical CDR3. This chain links TRBV5-1 with TRBJ1-1; 8 bases are a match to TRBD1. After removal of 2 bases from V and 1 base from J, the junction contained 7 bases not matched to a gene. Germline CDR1 reads SGHRS; CDR2 reads YFSETQ. The CDR3 has 16 amino acids. The CDR3 sequence is CASSFGQGAGNTEAFF. For the CDR3, the DNA is TGCGCCAGCAGCTTCGGGCAGGGGGCGGGGAACACTGAAGCTTTCTTT. The entire variable domain, with the rest obtained from reference TRBV5-1 and TRBJ1-1, is as follows: KAGVTQTPRYLIKTRGQQVTLSCSPISGHRSVSWYQQTPGQGLQFLFEYFSETQRNKGNFPGRFSGRQFSNSRSEMNVSTLELGDSALYLCASSFGQGAGNTEAFFGQGTRLTVV.

J is TRBJ1-1 and V is TRBV2; D is undetermined. This CDR3 is built from 12 residues. The V end lost 5 bases, the J end lost 1 base, and 5 bases lay between the germline ends. Germline V gene lookup returns CDR1 SNHLY and CDR2 FYNNEI. CDR3 protein: CASSQWNTEAFF. CDR3 sequence (DNA): TGTGCCAGCAGTCAGTGGAACACTGAAGCTTTCTTT.

A single count supports this clone. The V and J genes are TRBV7-9 and TRBJ1-2; unclear D gene. The CDR3 has 13 amino acids. Germline CDR1 and CDR2: SEHNR and FQNEAQ (reference sequence). Deletions cut 5 bases from V and 7 bases from J, with 14 bases between. CDR3 in amino acids: CASSPVQAGGYTF. CDR3 nucleotides: TGTGCCAGCAGCCCCGTCCAGGCGGGTGGCTACACCTTC.

As regards this clone: Other DNA sequences of this sample code for an identical CDR3. The V gene is TRBV6-4, the J gene TRBJ2-5, with 9 bases matching TRBD1. The junction had 2 bases not matched to a gene; V was cut back by 5 bases and J by 4 bases. CDR1 MRHNA and CDR2 SNTAGT come from the germline V gene. This CDR3 comprises 13 residues. The CDR3 DNA reads TGTGCCAGCAGTCGACAGGGGGGAGAGACCCAGTACTTC. Its protein product is CASSRQGGETQYF.

This clone was detected only a few times. V is TRBV28 and J is TRBJ1-2; D perhaps matches TRBD1 (6 bases). Trimming took 5 bases from V and 4 from J, leaving 11 bases between them. Germline lookup yields CDR1 MDHEN and CDR2 SYDVKM. The CDR3 has 13 residues. The chain's CDR3 is CASSRTGRYGYTF. As DNA, the CDR3 is TGTGCCAGCAGTCGAACAGGGCGCTATGGCTACACCTTC.

This clone came up a few times. The chain carries TRBV15 and TRBJ1-2, with 10 positions matching TRBD1. V trimming: 5 bases; J trimming: 8 bases; junction bases outside the gene matches: 8. This CDR3 region has 14 residues. From germline, CDR1 is LNHNV and CDR2 YYDKDF (reference sequence). The CDR3 region is CATSLRQGAGGYTF. The CDR3, as DNA: TGTGCCACCAGCCTTCGACAGGGGGCAGGGGGCTACACCTTC.

The chain is built from TRBV5-1 and TRBJ1-1; D remains ambiguous. Germline lookup yields CDR1 SGHRS and CDR2 YFSETQ. This CDR3 is built from 17 residues. Trimming shortened V by 1 base and J by 6 bases, and 22 bases separated the two germline ends. CDR3 sequence reads: CASSLTLRGGRTAEAFF. CDR3 nucleotide sequence: TGCGCCAGCAGCTTGACTCTACGGGGAGGGAGGACCGCTGAAGCTTTCTTT.

The V gene is TRBV28, the J gene TRBJ2-1, with 13 nucleotides matching TRBD2. CDR3 size: 17 residues. Per germline, CDR1 MDHEN and CDR2 SYDVKM. Trimming at V came to 8 bases and at J to 6 bases, leaving 13 bases not matched to a gene. The CDR3 bases are TGTGCCAGCGTCCGACTAGCGGGGGGACTAGGGTCCAATGAGCAGTTCTTC. Its translation is CASVRLAGGLGSNEQFF.

V is TRBV9 and J is TRBJ2-5; 7 nucleotides agree with TRBD2. The CDR3 contains 15 residues. V shed 6 bases and J 5 bases; nucleotides not matched to a gene: 13. Per germline, CDR1 SGDLS and CDR2 YYNGEE. The CDR3 here is CASTRGEGAGETQYF. The CDR3 DNA sequence: TGTGCCAGCACCCGAGGGGAGGGAGCGGGGGAGACCCAGTACTTC.

The chain couples TRBV5-1 to TRBJ1-1; 10 nucleotides align to TRBD1. The CDR3 is made up of 15 amino acids. From germline, CDR1 is SGHRS and CDR2 YFSETQ. Trimming took 6 bases from V and 0 from J; bases not matched to a gene: 5. In DNA, the CDR3 is TGCGCCAGCACACTGACAGGGGGCATGAACACTGAAGCTTTCTTT. Its translation: CASTLTGGMNTEAFF.

The chain is built from TRBV18 and TRBJ2-1, with TRBD1 matching 8 bases. Germline V gene sequence: CDR1 KGHSH, CDR2 LQKENI. After removal of 3 bases from V and 7 bases from J, the junction contained 14 bases not matched to a gene. This CDR3 has 17 residues. CDR3 amino acids: CASSPLDRVGTQNEQFF. In DNA, the CDR3 is TGTGCCAGCTCACCCTTGGACAGGGTCGGGACACAGAATGAGCAGTTCTTC.

This chain links TRBV30 with TRBJ1-4; D may be TRBD1 (6 bases). Germline loops: CDR1 GTSNPN, CDR2 SVGIG (reference sequence). This CDR3 region has 14 residues. The germline V and J ends were trimmed by 3 bases and 4 bases, with 12 bases remaining between them. The CDR3 nucleotides read TGTGCCTGGAGGTCCGGGGGGCTTAATGAAAAACTGTTTTTT. This codes for CAWRSGGLNEKLFF.

The chain couples TRBV28 to TRBJ1-2, with TRBD1 identical over 8 bases. Germline loops: CDR1 MDHEN, CDR2 SYDVKM. CDR3 size: 17 residues. Trimming removed 4 bases from V and 0 bases from J; junction bases left unmatched: 10. CDR3 sequence reads: CASSSPSPGGANYGYTF. CDR3 sequence (DNA): TGTGCCAGCAGTTCCCCCTCCCCAGGGGGCGCTAACTATGGCTACACCTTC.

CDR3 residues: CASSIEVSRAEGYTF. The CDR3 DNA sequence: TGTGCCAGTAGTATAGAGGTGTCCAGGGCGGAAGGCTACACCTTC. This chain uses TRBV19 with TRBJ1-2; D perhaps matches TRBD1 (5 bases). The CDR3 has 15 residues. V was trimmed by 0 bases and J by 8 bases, leaving 16 bases between them. Germline V gives CDR1 LNHDA, CDR2 SQIVND (reference sequence).

This clone was found once. The chain has TRBV18 and TRBJ1-2; D is perhaps TRBD1 (5 bases). CDR1 and CDR2 from the germline V gene are KGHSH and LQKENI. The CDR3 has 14 residues. V lost 4 bases and J 2 bases, leaving 11 bases between the germline ends. The CDR3 loop reads CASSRQGVNYGYTF. The CDR3 DNA reads TGTGCCAGCTCACGGCAGGGCGTAAACTATGGCTACACCTTC. The full variable domain, with the rest looked up from reference TRBV18 and TRBJ1-2, is NAGVMQNPRHLVRRRGQEARLRCSPMKGHSHVYWYRQLPEEGLKFMVYLQKENIIDESGMPKERFSAEFPKEGPSILRIQQVVRGDSAAYFCASSRQGVNYGYTFGSGTRLTVV.

The chain employs TRBV15 and TRBJ2-3; 8 nucleotides line up with TRBD1. Trimming at V came to 1 base and at J to 4 bases, leaving 4 bases not matched to a gene. This CDR3 comprises 15 residues. Germline assignment: CDR1 LNHNV and CDR2 YYDKDF (reference sequence). The CDR3 DNA reads as TGTGCCACCAGCAGAGGGGGACAGGCGGCAGATACGCAGTATTTT. It is translated as CATSRGGQAADTQYF.

The chain links TRBV20-1 to TRBJ1-5, with TRBD1 matching over 7 bases. Germline lookup yields CDR1 DFQATT and CDR2 SNEGSKA (reference sequence). This CDR3 is 14 amino acids long. V was pared by 3 bases and J by 5 bases, with 7 bases of the junction left unmatched. CDR3: CSASQGGGDQPQHF. The CDR3 bases are TGCAGTGCTAGTCAGGGGGGTGGTGATCAGCCCCAGCATTTT.

V gene TRBV5-6 combines with J gene TRBJ1-2, with D unclear. Germline values: CDR1 SGHDT, CDR2 YYEEEE. The CDR3 totals 14 residues. V lost 0 bases and J lost 4, with 10 bases in between. The CDR3 protein is CASSLAAASYGYTF. DNA for the CDR3: TGTGCCAGCAGCTTGGCGGCAGCGAGCTATGGCTACACCTTC.

Of note for this clone: Different DNA sequences within this sample yield the same CDR3. This chain links TRBV28 with TRBJ2-7; a possible D gene is TRBD2 (6 bases). Germline V CDR1 and CDR2: MDHEN, SYDVKM. Trimming removed 1 base from V and 0 bases from J, with 7 bases in between. This CDR3 region has 14 residues. CDR3 protein: CASSLSRGSYEQYF. In nucleotides, the CDR3 is TGTGCCAGCAGTTTATCGCGGGGCTCCTACGAGCAGTACTTC. The whole variable domain, remainder taken from reference TRBV28 and TRBJ2-7, is DVKVTQSSRYLVKRTGEKVFLECVQDMDHENMFWYRQDPGLGLRLIYFSYDVKMKEKGDIPEGYSVSREKKERFSLILESASTNQTSMYLCASSLSRGSYEQYFGPGTRLTVT.

The chain couples TRBV4-1 to TRBJ2-2; 10 bases agree with TRBD2. J was trimmed by 1 base and V by 5 bases; bases with no gene match: 1. Germline V gives CDR1 MGHRA, CDR2 YSYEKL. The length of the CDR3 is 15 residues. In nucleotides, the CDR3 is TGCGCCAGCAGCTCTAGCGGGGGGAACACCGGGGAGCTGTTTTTT. This sequence encodes CASSSSGGNTGELFF.

The CDR3 reads CASSAPGFSGNTIYF. CDR3 DNA: TGTGCCAGCAGCGCCCCCGGGTTCTCTGGAAACACCATATATTTT. The rearrangement uses TRBV5-8 and TRBJ1-3; D gene uncertain. CDR3 length equals 15 residues. CDR1 is SGHTS and CDR2 is YDEGEE in the germline V gene. The V gene lost 4 bases and the J gene lost 0 bases, with 11 bases spanning the gap.

The rearrangement joins TRBV4-1 to TRBJ2-7; TRBD1 aligns across 8 bases. This CDR3 is built from 13 residues. Losses at the gene ends were 5 bases for V and 3 bases for J; bases not matched to a gene: 3. Germline V gene data show CDR1 as MGHRA and CDR2 as YSYEKL. This chain's CDR3 is CASSFGQGYEQYF. The CDR3 region has the DNA TGCGCCAGCAGCTTCGGACAGGGCTACGAGCAGTACTTC.

This chain links TRBV14 with TRBJ2-5; 9 bases are shared with TRBD2. Germline assignment: CDR1 SGHDN and CDR2 FVKESK. The CDR3 length is 15 residues. V lost 3 bases to trimming and J lost 7 bases; unmatched junction nucleotides: 9. The CDR3 loop reads CASSQMTSGAGTQYF. DNA of the CDR3: TGTGCCAGCAGCCAGATGACTAGCGGCGCGGGGACCCAGTACTTC.

This chain uses TRBV5-1 with TRBJ1-1, with 7 bases lining up with TRBD1. The CDR3 runs to 16 residues. Losses at the gene ends were 4 bases for V and 1 base for J; bases not matched to a gene: 10. Per the germline V gene, CDR1 is SGHRS and CDR2 is YFSETQ. The DNA for the CDR3 is TGCGCCAGCAGCATAAGGACAGGCGGGGCGAACACTGAAGCTTTCTTT. Its protein product is CASSIRTGGANTEAFF.

The genes are TRBV7-3 and TRBJ1-2, with D maybe TRBD1 (6 bases). The CDR3 runs 14 residues. From germline, CDR1 is SGHTA and CDR2 FQGTGA. V was trimmed by 5 bases and J by 4 bases, leaving 14 bases between them. CDR3 nucleotide sequence: TGTGCCAGCAGCCCACAGGGTTCATCCTATGGCTACACCTTC. Protein sequence: CASSPQGSSYGYTF.

Turning to this clone: This sample includes further DNA sequences coding for the same CDR3. V usage is TRBV28 and J usage is TRBJ1-5, with unresolved D. The V gene's germline CDR1 is MDHEN and CDR2 SYDVKM. The V gene lost 2 bases and the J gene lost 3 bases, with 8 bases spanning the gap. The CDR3 has 14 amino acids. CDR3 bases: TGTGCCAGCAGTTTAGTACTGAACAATCAGCCCCAGCATTTT. Protein product: CASSLVLNNQPQHF.

The rearrangement uses TRBV5-1 and TRBJ1-1; 11 bases agree with TRBD1. Trimming took 4 bases from V and 1 from J; bases not matched to a gene: 3. Germline V gene lookup returns CDR1 SGHRS and CDR2 YFSETQ. The CDR3 is made up of 15 amino acids. The CDR3 region is CASSRTGGENTEAFF. The CDR3 nucleotides are TGCGCCAGCAGCCGGACAGGGGGCGAGAACACTGAAGCTTTCTTT.

The V and J genes are TRBV7-3 and TRBJ1-6; 9 bases map to TRBD1. Per the germline V gene, CDR1 is SGHTA and CDR2 is FQGTGA. J gave up 8 bases and V 5 bases, and 4 bases lay outside the gene matches. The CDR3 spans 14 residues. In nucleotides, the CDR3 is TGTGCCAGCAGCCCACAGGGGGCGGATTCACCCCTCCACTTT. Residues: CASSPQGADSPLHF.

The chain combines TRBV5-1 with TRBJ1-6; 8 bases align to TRBD1. There are 14 residues in the CDR3. CDR1 and CDR2 from the germline V gene are SGHRS and YFSETQ. Germline trimming cut 4 bases from V and 10 bases from J; bases unmatched to any gene: 7. The CDR3 reads CASSVDRDRSPLHF. As DNA, the CDR3 is TGCGCCAGCAGCGTAGACAGGGACAGGTCACCCCTCCACTTT.

The genes are TRBV19 and TRBJ2-6; 9 bases fit TRBD1. Trimming cost V 4 bases and J 2 bases; bases outside gene matches: 6. There are 17 residues in the CDR3. Per germline, CDR1 LNHDA and CDR2 SQIVND (reference sequence). The CDR3 coding sequence is TGTGCCAGTAGTAAGGGACAGGGAAGGGCTGGGGCCAACGTCCTGACTTTC. It yields the protein CASSKGQGRAGANVLTF.